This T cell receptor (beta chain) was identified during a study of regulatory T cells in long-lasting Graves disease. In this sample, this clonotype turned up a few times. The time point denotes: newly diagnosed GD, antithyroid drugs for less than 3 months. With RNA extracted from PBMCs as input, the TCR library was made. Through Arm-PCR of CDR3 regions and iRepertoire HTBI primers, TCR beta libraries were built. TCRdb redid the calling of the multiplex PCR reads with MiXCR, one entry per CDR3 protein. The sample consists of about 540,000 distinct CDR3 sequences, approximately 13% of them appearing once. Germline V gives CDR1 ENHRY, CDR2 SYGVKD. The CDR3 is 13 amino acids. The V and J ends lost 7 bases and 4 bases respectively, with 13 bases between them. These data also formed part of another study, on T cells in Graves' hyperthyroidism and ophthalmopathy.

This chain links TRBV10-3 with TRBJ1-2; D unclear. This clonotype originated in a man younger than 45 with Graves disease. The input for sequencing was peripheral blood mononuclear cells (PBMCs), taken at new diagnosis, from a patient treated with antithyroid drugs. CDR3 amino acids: CAITYGPAYGYTF. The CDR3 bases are TGTGCCATCACTTATGGACCGGCCTATGGCTACACCTTC.